This T cell receptor beta chain was obtained from a study of blood T cells in healthy people across ages. Trimming left V 2 bases short and J 6 bases short, with 10 bases between. Germline CDR1 is SQVTM and CDR2 is ANQGSEA. The CDR3 runs 12 residues. A sample-barcoded 5' primer and a J-beta primer mix were used in a second PCR of about 7 to 11 cycles. TCRdb independently ran MiXCR on the 5' RACE reads; one entry per CDR3 protein. Among around 1,800,000 distinct CDR3 sequences listed, about two fifths were seen once. Study-wide results and caveats: Percentage of naive T cells showed a strong correlation with TCR beta diversity. Unsorted PBMCs blocked a conclusive comparison of naive and antigen-experienced cells.

This clonotype has more than one count but fewer than ten. Its antigen is not known. The specimen sequenced was blood. The receptor was derived from a human donor in good health. V and J are TRBV29-1 and TRBJ1-2; possibly TRBD1 for D (6 bases). This CDR3 reads CSVEHRADGYTF. CDR3 DNA: TGCAGCGTTGAACACAGGGCGGATGGCTACACCTTC.